These T cell receptor beta chains were read from a single sample in a study of cytomegalovirus exposure and HLA in healthy donors. TCRdb keeps only in-frame clones here, not all; method: immunoSEQ multiplex PCR. This repertoire shows roughly 100,000 clones, 66% found once; its top ten account for 3% to 4%. The specimen sequenced was PBMCs. These receptors were collected from a woman in her 50s in good health and CMV-seronegative. Both conserved end residues are trimmed from each CDR3.

v_call: TRBV2; j_call: TRBJ2-7; cdr3_aa: ASSVLTGGVGEQY
v_call: TRBV7-8; j_call: TRBJ1-1; cdr3_aa: ASSLGVLVQGVAEAF
v_call: TRBV19; j_call: TRBJ2-2; cdr3_aa: ASSLWRGGPGGELF
v_call: TRBV4-1; j_call: TRBJ2-3; cdr3_aa: ASSQVQQNTDTQY
v_call: TRBV9; j_call: TRBJ2-5; cdr3_aa: ASSLSGSHQETQY
v_call: TRBV5-1; j_call: TRBJ2-1; cdr3_aa: ASSLTDPRRTSGSRYEQF
v_call: TRBV7-3; j_call: TRBJ2-1; cdr3_aa: ASSSTIWTSGSLNEQF
v_call: TRBV5-4; j_call: TRBJ1-2; cdr3_aa: ASSLGLGDSYGYT
v_call: TRBV7-9; j_call: TRBJ2-3; cdr3_aa: ASSSGTSGSRDTQY
v_call: TRBV30; j_call: TRBJ2-3; cdr3_aa: ARGARATDTQY
v_call: TRBV7-9; j_call: TRBJ1-1; cdr3_aa: ASSLQGVTNTEAF
v_call: TRBV5-5; j_call: TRBJ2-3; cdr3_aa: ASSFGPAGGPGDTQY
v_call: TRBV28; j_call: TRBJ2-3; cdr3_aa: ASRGAGGGTQY
v_call: TRBV7-2; j_call: TRBJ1-6; cdr3_aa: ASSPILGLANVTPLH
v_call: TRBV5-1; j_call: TRBJ1-2; cdr3_aa: ASSLRPPGTGDQNGYT
v_call: TRBV5-4; j_call: TRBJ2-5; cdr3_aa: ASSPSLTGVQETQY
v_call: TRBV11-2; j_call: TRBJ1-2; cdr3_aa: ASSLVDSDYGYT
v_call: TRBV19; j_call: TRBJ2-5; cdr3_aa: ASRREETQY
v_call: TRBV6-5; j_call: TRBJ1-1; cdr3_aa: ASSYSRQGNTEAF
v_call: TRBV28; j_call: TRBJ2-5; cdr3_aa: ASSARGLAQETQY
v_call: TRBV4-2; j_call: TRBJ2-1; cdr3_aa: ASSQGLASYNEQF
v_call: TRBV4-2; j_call: NA; cdr3_aa: ASSQVTGDISYEQY
v_call: TRBV29-1; j_call: TRBJ1-1; cdr3_aa: SVVTVNTEAF
v_call: TRBV20-1; j_call: TRBJ1-2; cdr3_aa: SVGGGYGYT
v_call: TRBV7-2; j_call: TRBJ2-2; cdr3_aa: ASSLVRADTGELF
v_call: TRBV7-9; j_call: TRBJ1-2; cdr3_aa: ASSIAAGGRSNYGYT
v_call: TRBV2; j_call: TRBJ1-1; cdr3_aa: ASSGAGTVFLNTEAF
v_call: TRBV7-8; j_call: TRBJ2-5; cdr3_aa: ASSSGGGRETQY
v_call: TRBV9; j_call: TRBJ2-1; cdr3_aa: ASSGSGSDNEQF
v_call: TRBV29-1; j_call: TRBJ2-7; cdr3_aa: SVGPRAADYEQY
v_call: TRBV2; j_call: TRBJ2-1; cdr3_aa: ASSEIGVAYNEQF
v_call: TRBV9; j_call: TRBJ1-2; cdr3_aa: ASLIIRQTSNYGYT
v_call: TRBV7-2; j_call: TRBJ2-2; cdr3_aa: ASSLNGGGNTGELF
v_call: TRBV5-6; j_call: NA; cdr3_aa: ASSLRQFLSYEQY
v_call: TRBV7-9; j_call: TRBJ1-1; cdr3_aa: ASSYLLRGRTEAF
v_call: TRBV2; j_call: TRBJ2-7; cdr3_aa: ASSVLGYEQY
v_call: TRBV5-5; j_call: TRBJ1-1; cdr3_aa: ASSLAGTGPVRVTEAF
v_call: TRBV18; j_call: TRBJ1-5; cdr3_aa: ASSPPPERNQPQH
v_call: TRBV23-1; j_call: TRBJ1-1; cdr3_aa: ASSQSPDRVDTEAF
v_call: TRBV7-2; j_call: TRBJ2-7; cdr3_aa: ASSLGRTDYEQY
v_call: TRBV7-9; j_call: TRBJ1-2; cdr3_aa: ASSPGQFYGYT
v_call: TRBV4-2; j_call: TRBJ2-3; cdr3_aa: ASSQDYAGATQY
v_call: TRBV15; j_call: TRBJ2-3; cdr3_aa: ATSRESAGGWTNTQY
v_call: TRBV19; j_call: TRBJ1-6; cdr3_aa: ASSTWTGSSSPLH
v_call: TRBV5-1; j_call: TRBJ2-5; cdr3_aa: ASSSGTGVQETQY
v_call: TRBV12-5; j_call: TRBJ2-1; cdr3_aa: ASGLDRIRNEQF
v_call: TRBV19; j_call: TRBJ2-4; cdr3_aa: ASSIGRGKNIQY
v_call: TRBV7-9; j_call: TRBJ2-1; cdr3_aa: ASSLLAGVYNEQF
v_call: TRBV6-1; j_call: TRBJ1-2; cdr3_aa: ASSSRTVRKDGYT